This T cell receptor (beta chain) was documented in a study of T cell repertoires in cytomegalovirus infection (dated by TCRdb to the late 2010s). For the study in its entirety: Alongside well-studied HLA-B-restricted epitopes, the peptide stimulations were aimed at recently identified HLA-C-restricted CMV epitopes, whose presentation resists viral immunomodulation. The HLA type of each donor mattered for the analysis, because public TCR beta signatures pointed to carriage of CMV infection along with the matching HLA type.

The sample's treatment or condition label, decoded: in vitro stimulation with specific CMV peptide epitopes to enrich CMV-specific T cells. Paper-wide results and their limitations: Cumulative frequency of public TCR beta family members discriminated carriers of CMV infection plus the relevant HLA type in this cohort and an independent roughly 340-donor cohort. The ex vivo response was dominated by HLA-C-restricted CMV-specific TCR beta clonotypes, which also provided the single most frequent clonotype in two of eight donors.

The CDR3 measures 14 amino acids from cysteine to phenylalanine. The kept DNA is CDR3 alone, 42 bases in frame from the first base. The trim is 5 bases for V and 8 bases for J, with a gap of 18 bases between the germline ends. Sequencing relied on an Illumina HiSeq 1500. TCRdb redid the processing of the public reads, applying fastp at Q25 and MiXCR, and retained in-frame beta chains. Rows with one shared CDR3 protein collapse into an entry with the most common genes and DNA. Present in this sample are fewer than 1,000,000 distinct CDR3 sequences, approximately 31% of which were seen just once. The ten largest make up roughly an eighth of the sample. Ten or more counts support this clonotype. Its antigen remains unidentified. No much larger clone is present one base from it, and per-base qualities are unavailable.

The sequencing used cultured CD8+ T cells from PBMCs, collected from culture after CMV antigen stimulation. The TCR comes from a human donor in good health (CMV status not recorded). Some clones in this sample may be carry-over from other donors' samples. This chain is built from TRBV12-3 or TRBV12-4 and TRBJ1-2; possibly the D gene is TRBD1, per 6 matching bases. CDR3 loop: CASSPGVGAHGYTF. The sequenced DNA: TGTGCCAGCAGTCCCGGGGTGGGGGCGCACGGCTACACCTTC.